This T cell receptor (beta chain) was profiled in a study of cytomegalovirus exposure and HLA in healthy donors (dated by TCRdb to about 2017). Describing the broader study: An earlier analysis of approximately 600 of the donors reported more than 250 Gb of sequence data and about 100 million unique TCR beta sequences from about 179 million T cells. An early release that covered fewer than 750 HLA-typed donors contained 250 to 350 gigabases of sequencing data and tens of millions of unique TCR sequences. Among the roughly 400 genotyped donors, 81% belonged to the genetic ancestry cluster associated with self-reported Caucasian donors. The aim of the study was to test whether cataloging public T cell receptors could identify signatures of past pathogen exposure. Using immunosequencing, the study profiled T cell repertoires from about 610 subjects and related those repertoires to cytomegalovirus serostatus. Besides the first cohort of 550 to 750 subjects, a separate validation cohort made up of 120 or so different subjects was used. To predict cytomegalovirus infection status, the study brought together high-throughput TCR immunosequencing, statistical association of individual TCRs with disease status, and machine learning. To study patterns of TCR occurrence, a later analysis re-analyzed previously published TCR beta repertoires from around 700 donors and added high-resolution HLA genotyping. In the later analysis, no new phenotypic data were used to find candidate immune exposures; instead, reliance was placed on TCR beta sequences and their occurrence across donors. To decide whether each TCR beta V gene segment behaved as functional or pseudogenic, an earlier analysis of some 570 of the donors relied on high-throughput TCR beta sequencing. Donor age, sex, ethnicity and CMV serostatus were collected together with the repertoire data. In a later genetic analysis, genome-wide SNP genotypes for about three fifths of the roughly 670 donors were used, and that subset was treated as a discovery cohort. All discovery cohort repertoires had been generated on a single sequencing platform. HLA typing covered class I and class II loci at four-digit resolution. Typing coverage differed by locus: A, B, C, DRB1 and DQB1 were typed in about 620-640 donors, DQA1 in 500 to 550, DPA1 in nearly 610, and DPB1 in 400 to 490. Several DR-DQ haplotypes were handled as single units for association and clustering, since linkage in the cohort was strong. Among about 410 genotyped donors of the cohort, an average of roughly 230,000 unique TCR beta nucleotide sequences was sequenced per donor, of which 15% to 20% were non-productive. Paper-wide results and their limitations: In vitro tests confirmed that three of the cytomegalovirus-associated TCR beta chains recognize cytomegalovirus antigens. A further reported finding was that TCR beta sequences accurately predicted the HLA-A and HLA-B alleles for most subjects in the first cohort. Most CMV-associated TCR beta chains appeared to be HLA-restricted in a later analysis, and the HLA associations seemed to be driven largely by CMV exposure. According to the authors, the approach could potentially be generalized to other disease states and immunological phenotypes. The presence/absence analyses assumed that sequencing depth was roughly uniform across donors, and that assumption may not be true. Assigning TCR associations to individual alleles was difficult when HLA alleles, especially DR and DQ, strongly co-occurred. The 87-base-pair reads could not distinguish some IMGT-functional V segments, including TRBV6-2 and TRBV6-3, so those segments were excluded. At a false discovery rate of 0.05, a later analysis linked 16,951 TCR beta sequences to specific HLA alleles. In a later genetic analysis, fewer N-insertions in productive TCRs were reported among donors in an Asian-associated ancestry cluster than the roughly 640-donor mean. In a later analysis, several top co-occurrence clusters were reported to appear linked to parvovirus B19, influenza, CMV and Epstein-Barr virus. Because some donors lacked HLA typing at each locus, the association tests relied only on the typed subset. Because counts were too low, about 15 rarely observed V segments, including chromosome 9 orphons, were left out of the earlier analysis of about 500 of the donors. For the cohort, immune exposure information was limited to CMV serostatus. An earlier analysis of some 560 of the donors showed that most TCR beta V segments appeared in productive rearrangements either about 87% or about 30% of the time, which broadly matched IMGT annotations. An association between a missense DCLRE1C variant and V-gene and J-gene trimming of TCR beta chains was found in a later genetic analysis and replicated in an independent cohort. In a later analysis, HLA-associated TCR beta chains were found to be more clonally expanded and to have lower generation probabilities than equally common non-associated chains. Correlated functional status among segregating V segments might reflect linkage disequilibrium, but an unknown experimental factor could not be ruled out. In the study, some 160 TCR beta chains were listed as associated with cytomegalovirus. According to a later analysis, TCR association rates differed among HLA loci, with DRB1 alleles showing the most associated TCRs and HLA-C alleles showing the fewest. Cytomegalovirus status was reported to be diagnosed by the classifier with high specificity and sensitivity in both the original and validation cohorts. While some public TCRs were present in many individuals, most TCR sequences turned up only very rarely across donors. Only TCR beta chains were sequenced in this cohort, and the absence of alpha or paired-chain data limited detectable features. A group of highly shared sequence variants was considered likely to be a technical artifact of the sequencing pipeline.

Library method: the immunoSEQ multiplex PCR assay. The multiplex PCR relied on a mix of 60 forward primers for TCR Vbeta segments and 13 reverse primers for TCR Jbeta segments. The CDR3 region of rearranged TCR beta genes was amplified from genomic DNA with a multiplex PCR assay. The Illumina HiSeq System was used to sequence the amplified TCR beta libraries as 87-base-pair reads. In the authors' own workflow: A later analysis tallied 70 million to 100 million unique TCR beta chains across the approximately 670 repertoires, and some 12 million of those chains were shared by two or more donors. Raw reads were error-corrected and collapsed into unique sequences by a nearest-neighbor algorithm in which closely related sequences were merged to remove PCR and sequencing errors. CDR3 sequences were aligned to IMGT reference sequences to assign V, D and J gene segments. For a sequence to be retained, at least a six-nucleotide match to both a V gene segment and a J gene segment was required. Rearrangements were classified as productive when the CDR3 lacked stop codons and remained in frame with V and J, and all other rearrangements were classified as non-productive. CDR3 was defined according to IMGT convention as the region running from the second conserved V-encoded cysteine to the conserved J-encoded phenylalanine. In an earlier analysis of around 640 of the donors, sequences lacking an unambiguous match to a single V gene segment were excluded. In an earlier analysis of several hundred of the donors, V segments were called functional above 56.7% productive rearrangements and were called segregating when the between-donor standard deviation exceeded 5%. A statistical classification framework was built to diagnose cytomegalovirus status from the catalog of TCR beta chain sequences. V and J gene assignment, in a later analysis, came from comparing TCR nucleotide sequences with IMGT/GENE-DB human TR gene sequences. A later analysis assigned CDR3 sequences and most-parsimonious VDJ recombination scenarios with the TCRdist pipeline. In a later analysis, each TCR beta chain was defined by its CDR3 amino acid sequence together with its V-gene family, and reads without a unique V-gene family were excluded. As a way to deal with suspected cross-contamination and a sequencing artifact, a later analysis dropped under 600 nucleotide sequences that were highly shared and had low generation probability. In a later analysis, a clonal expansion index for each public chain was calculated from normalized within-repertoire ranks of inferred template counts. In a later analysis, generation probabilities were computed using a VDJ recombination model fitted to out-of-frame rearrangements, and the results were checked against IGoR. Hypergeometric tests were used in a later analysis to score TCR-TCR, TCR-HLA and TCR-CMV co-occurrence, with a repertoire-size bias correction applied to the TCR pairs. To estimate false discovery rates, a later analysis permuted the HLA or CMV assignments 20 times. In a later analysis, co-occurring TCRs were grouped with DBSCAN, and TCRdist sequence similarity was added when clustering was performed within HLA-allele-positive subsets. Repertoires with fewer than 30,000 or more than 120,000 public chains were left out of co-occurrence clustering, as were a handful of repertoires with anomalous nucleotide sharing. TCRdb's version of the immuneACCESS table is confined to in-frame rearrangements and falls short of the full clone set. An unresolved V gene accounts for under half of the shortfall where checked; the remainder is of unknown origin. That table is the source of V, J and clone size, and D and trimming were worked out from the DNA. The sample table holds about 88,000 clones, of which about 69% were seen once. Roughly a sixth of the sample goes to the ten largest clones.

The cohort was made up of about 610 healthy bone marrow donors. Cohort members were all nominally healthy when sampled, although unrecorded immune exposures were likely present. The donor was CMV seropositive and belonged to the group of some 290 seropositive cohort members. A peripheral blood sample was provided by each donor, and peripheral blood mononuclear cells were used for TCR beta sequencing. Genomic DNA extraction from the blood cell samples was performed with the Qiagen DNeasy Blood Extraction Kit. Trimming accounts for 5 bases at V and 4 bases at J, while the number of junction bases matched to no gene is 8. CDR1 and CDR2 (SGHRS, YFSETQ) derive from the germline V gene. The CDR3 runs 16 amino acids, cysteine and phenylalanine included. Kept here is only the CDR3 DNA, which spans 48 bases and is read in frame from base 1. Only a few counts were recorded for this clone. Its specific antigen is unknown. No base quality values were provided; no much bigger clone lies one nucleotide off.

This TCR was recovered from a woman younger than 30 in good health and CMV-seropositive. The sample comprised PBMCs. The chain uses TRBV5-1 and TRBJ2-6; 8 central bases correspond to TRBD1. The CDR3 protein sequence reads: CASRPDRAAGANVLTF. The DNA sequence is as follows: TGCGCCAGCAGACCGGACAGGGCAGCCGGGGCCAACGTCCTGACTTTC.